This passage covers 18 T cell receptor beta chains from one sample sequenced in a study of persistence of HIV-infected CD4 T cells. Anti-CD3/anti-CD28 beads served as a nonspecific positive control stimulus. Sorting of responding CD4+ T cells relied on upregulated CD40 ligand together with CD69. The antigens for these receptors are not known. This was the immunoSEQ version 4 assay in survey mode. Sequencing was performed with immunoSEQ multiplex PCR; in TCRdb, only in-frame clones are kept and a portion is missing. The table has over 35,000 clones, approximately 91% seen once. The sample was CD4+ T cells sorted from PBMCs after approximately 20-hour stimulation, taken from a patient who received antiretroviral therapy. Receptors originate from an adult man with HIV who was CMV-seropositive.

This clone has only a few counts. The sample contains more than one DNA sequence encoding this CDR3. The chain is built from TRBV28 and TRBJ2-1; no clear D gene. Germline CDR1 reads MDHEN; CDR2 reads SYDVKM. Trimming removed 2 bases at V and 4 bases at J, with 3 bases between. The CDR3 is 12 amino acids. The CDR3 bases are TGTGCCAGCAGTTTAGAATACAATGAGCAGTTCTTC. It codes for CASSLEYNEQFF.

This chain links TRBV9 with TRBJ1-5; unclear D gene. The germline V gene has CDR1 SGDLS and CDR2 YYNGEE. V lost 0 bases and J 3 bases, leaving 7 bases between the germline ends. The CDR3 extends over 14 amino acids. The CDR3: CASSVGQSNQPQHF. CDR3 nucleotides: TGTGCCAGCAGCGTAGGGCAGTCCAATCAGCCCCAGCATTTT.

The chain combines TRBV7-2 with TRBJ2-7, with 8 bases matching TRBD2. V shed 5 bases, J shed 2 bases, and the junction held 14 bases outside the gene matches. The germline gives CDR1 SGHTA, CDR2 FQGNSA. The CDR3 is 17 amino acids. CDR3 amino acids: CASSTRAGEGLTYEQYF. CDR3 nucleotides: TGTGCCAGCAGCACTAGAGCGGGGGAGGGTTTAACCTACGAGCAGTACTTC.

This sequence joins TRBV7-3 and TRBJ1-2; possibly TRBD1 for D (6 bases). With 1 base removed from V and 5 bases from J, the gap between germline ends came to 14 bases. The CDR3 loop spans 15 amino acids. Germline CDR1 and CDR2: SGHTA and FQGTGA. This CDR3 is CASSLIIGGEYGYTF. The CDR3 DNA is TGTGCCAGCAGCTTAATAATAGGGGGGGAGTATGGCTACACCTTC.

The CDR3 bases are TGTGCCAGCTCACCGGGCGGCAGGGGGAACACCGGGGAGCTGTTTTTT. Protein: CASSPGGRGNTGELFF. The chain is built from TRBV18 and TRBJ2-2; tentative D call: TRBD1 (6 bases). CDR3 length equals 16 residues. With 3 bases removed from V and 1 base from J, the gap between germline ends came to 12 bases. CDR1 and CDR2 from the germline V gene are KGHSH and LQKENI.

The chain combines TRBV27 with TRBJ1-1; perhaps TRBD1 as D (6 bases). This CDR3 is 13 amino acids long. V gave up 3 bases and J gave up 2 bases, with 7 bases separating them. Germline CDR1 is MNHEY and CDR2 is SMNVEV (reference sequence). CDR3 nucleotides: TGTGCCAGCAGTTTCAGGGGAAACACTGAAGCTTTCTTT. Encoded protein: CASSFRGNTEAFF.

In this sample, this clone turned up once. The rearrangement links TRBV6-5 to TRBJ1-3; D gene uncertain. Germline V gene data show CDR1 as MNHEY and CDR2 as SVGAGI. The CDR3 has 14 amino acids. Trimming stripped 2 bases from V and 2 bases from J, with 7 bases between. The CDR3 sequence is CASSYRTAGNTIYF. The CDR3 nucleotides read TGTGCCAGCAGTTACCGGACGGCTGGAAACACCATATATTTT.

The gene calls are TRBV7-8 and TRBJ2-1; D ambiguous. This CDR3 has 10 amino acids. The ends were cut back, 5 bases at V and 6 bases at J, with 2 bases in the middle. Germline CDR1 and CDR2: SGHVS and FQNEAQ. CDR3 residues: CASSVNEQFF. In DNA, the CDR3 is TGTGCCAGCAGCGTCAATGAGCAGTTCTTC.

The chain employs TRBV5-4 and TRBJ1-2, with TRBD1 identical over 8 bases. V was clipped by 4 bases and J by 8 bases; unmatched bases: 13. This CDR3 comprises 15 residues. The germline CDR1 and CDR2 sequences are SGHNT and YYREEE (reference sequence). The chain's CDR3 is CASSMRIRGREGYTF. The CDR3 DNA reads TGTGCCAGCAGCATGAGGATCAGGGGGCGAGAAGGCTACACCTTC.

The chain recombines TRBV30 with TRBJ1-6; D is unresolved. Germline assignment: CDR1 GTSNPN and CDR2 SVGIG (reference sequence). CDR3 size: 15 residues. Trimming removed 0 bases at V and 6 bases at J, with 12 bases between. CDR3 sequence: CAWSVGWQFNSPLHF. CDR3 DNA sequence: TGTGCCTGGAGTGTAGGTTGGCAGTTTAATTCACCCCTCCACTTT.

V is TRBV3-1 (or the pseudogene TRBV3-2) and J is TRBJ1-2; D not certain. The V and J ends lost 4 bases and 5 bases respectively, with 14 bases between them. Germline CDR1 reads LGHDT; CDR2 reads YNNKEL (reference sequence). This CDR3 has 14 amino acids. CDR3 protein: CASSPNLGAYGYTF. CDR3 nucleotide sequence: TGTGCCAGCAGCCCAAATTTGGGAGCGTATGGCTACACCTTC.

This clone came up once. The J gene is TRBJ1-1, the V gene TRBV12-3 or TRBV12-4, with unresolved D. The CDR3 contains 11 residues. The V gene lost 2 bases and the J gene lost 7 bases, with 5 bases spanning the gap. The CDR3 region is CASSLYHEAFF. The CDR3 region has the DNA TGTGCCAGCAGTTTATACCATGAAGCTTTCTTT.

This chain connects TRBV9 to TRBJ1-2, with 7 bases aligning to TRBD1. This CDR3 comprises 16 residues. Trimming at V came to 3 bases and at J to 6 bases, leaving 14 bases not matched to a gene. From germline, CDR1 is SGDLS and CDR2 YYNGEE. CDR3: CASSAQPRGGWDGYTF. As DNA, the CDR3 is TGTGCCAGCAGCGCCCAACCACGAGGGGGCTGGGATGGCTACACCTTC.

This clone showed up just a few times. This chain connects TRBV2 to TRBJ1-2, with 9 bases that match TRBD1. The CDR3 length is 12 residues. After removal of 6 bases from V and 7 bases from J, the junction contained 3 bases not matched to a gene. Per the germline V gene, CDR1 is SNHLY and CDR2 is FYNNEI. CDR3 DNA sequence: TGTGCCAGCAGAGGGGACAGGGCTGGCTACACCTTC. As protein: CASRGDRAGYTF.

The J gene is TRBJ1-4, the V gene TRBV24-1; TRBD1 agrees at 7 bases. The CDR3 has 14 amino acids. V lost 4 bases, J lost 6 bases, and 4 bases stayed unmatched. Germline values: CDR1 KGHDR, CDR2 SFDVKD. The CDR3 DNA reads as TGTGCCACCAGTGACCCAACAGGGGATGAAAAACTGTTTTTT. Residues: CATSDPTGDEKLFF.

The chain carries TRBV7-2 and TRBJ1-5; D is unclear. Per germline, CDR1 SGHTA and CDR2 FQGNSA. This CDR3 region has 16 residues. V lost 3 bases and J lost 2, with 14 bases in between. This CDR3 reads CASSFRPMVGNQPQHF. The CDR3 coding sequence is TGTGCCAGCAGCTTTAGACCCATGGTAGGCAATCAGCCCCAGCATTTT.

This chain uses TRBV7-3 with TRBJ1-1, with D hard to call. This CDR3 region has 13 residues. The germline V gene encodes CDR1 SGHTA and CDR2 FQGTGA. Between the trimmed V and J ends, which lost 5 bases and 0 bases, there was a span of 7 bases. The CDR3 is CASSPDVNTEAFF. CDR3 DNA: TGTGCCAGCAGCCCGGACGTGAACACTGAAGCTTTCTTT.

J is TRBJ2-7 and V is TRBV29-1; 8 bases agree with TRBD2. This CDR3 spans 13 amino acids. The germline gives CDR1 SQVTM, CDR2 ANQGSEA. J gave up 2 bases and V 5 bases, and 5 bases lay outside the gene matches. The CDR3 spells CSVSPGLAYEQYF. DNA for the CDR3: TGCAGCGTTTCACCGGGACTAGCCTACGAGCAGTACTTC.